This TCR beta chain was recovered during a study of blood T cell repertoires in COVID-19. Overall study: Samples representing acute and convalescent COVID-19 were sourced from the United States, Italy and Spain. Nucleic acid was either cDNA or gDNA, and it came from T cells, B-cell-depleted T cells, or PBMCs.

Germline values: CDR1 MNHEY, CDR2 SVGAGI. This CDR3 region has 13 residues. Regarding this clone: A read error may account for a junction end that differs from germline.

Study processing details: Reference gene primers were amplified, and this amplification served to estimate nucleated cell counts. The protocol was immunoSEQ multiplex PCR, while the TCRdb copy is restricted to in-frame clones and leaves out a portion. The V and J calls and clone size are taken from that table; D and trimming were inferred from the DNA. The sample gives 140,000 to 150,000 clones, 87% of which show up once; roughly 6.6% is in the top ten. The source of this sequence is an older man with acute or convalescent COVID-19. What was sequenced was peripheral blood. V and J are TRBV6-5 and TRBJ1-2; 7 nucleotides match TRBD1. The CDR3 DNA reads TGTGTCAGCAAACGGGACAGCGTCTATGGCTACACCTTC. Amino acid sequence: CVSKRDSVYGYTF.